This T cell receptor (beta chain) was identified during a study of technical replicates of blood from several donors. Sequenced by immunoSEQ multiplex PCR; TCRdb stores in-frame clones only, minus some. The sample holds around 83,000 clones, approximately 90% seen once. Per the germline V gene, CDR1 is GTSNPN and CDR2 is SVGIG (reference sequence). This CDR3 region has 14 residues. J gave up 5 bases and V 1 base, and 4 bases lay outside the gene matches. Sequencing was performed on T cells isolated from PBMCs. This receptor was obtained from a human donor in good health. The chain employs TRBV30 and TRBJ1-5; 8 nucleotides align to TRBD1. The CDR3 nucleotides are TGTGCCTGGAGTGGAGGACAGGGCCATCAGCCCCAGCATTTT. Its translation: CAWSGGQGHQPQHF.